These 3 T cell receptor beta chains were sequenced from one sample in a study of cytomegalovirus exposure and HLA in healthy donors. 60 Vbeta and 13 Jbeta primers were used in PCR. This table comes from immunoSEQ multiplex PCR, and its TCRdb copy is limited to in-frame clones, with some not included. The data show roughly 120,000 clones, with roughly 69% seen just once and 9.5% held by the top ten. The specimen sequenced was PBMCs. These receptor sequences come from a middle-aged woman in good health and CMV-seropositive.

The CDR3 loop is CSVVGRQGNTEAFF. Written as DNA, the CDR3 is TGCAGCGTTGTAGGGAGACAGGGGAACACTGAAGCTTTCTTT. The rearrangement links TRBV29-1 to TRBJ1-1, with 7 bases matching TRBD1. The V gene's germline CDR1 is SQVTM and CDR2 ANQGSEA. This CDR3 has 14 residues. J lost 1 base, V lost 4 bases, and 6 bases had no gene match.

This chain connects TRBV28 to TRBJ1-4; D unresolved. Germline V gene lookup returns CDR1 MDHEN and CDR2 SYDVKM. V gave up 6 bases and J gave up 7 bases, with 12 bases separating them. The CDR3 is 13 residues long. The chain's CDR3 is CASRPSPAEKLFF. The CDR3 nucleotides are TGTGCCAGCAGGCCTAGCCCGGCTGAAAAACTGTTTTTT.

This clone was picked up a small number of times. This chain joins TRBV7-2 and TRBJ2-4; the match to TRBD1 covers 7 bases. Germline V lookup: CDR1 SGHTA, CDR2 FQGNSA. This CDR3 has 15 residues. V lost 2 bases, J lost 1 base, and 2 bases stayed unmatched. CDR3 nucleotide sequence: TGTGCCAGCAGCTTACAACAGGGGGCCAAAAACATTCAGTACTTC. This gives the protein CASSLQQGAKNIQYF.